One sample yielded the 27 T cell receptor beta chains listed below, sequenced in a study of control samples from healthy donors and cancer patients. This table comes from immunoSEQ multiplex PCR, and its TCRdb copy is limited to in-frame clones, with some not included. Of under 140,000 clones in the sample, approximately 87% were seen once. Source material: PBMCs. The receptors were gathered from a woman aged 55 to 70 with lung cancer.

The chain links TRBV5-6 to TRBJ2-1; 11 bases agree with TRBD2. The CDR3 spans 17 residues. J was trimmed by 0 bases and V by 1 base; bases with no gene match: 3. Germline loops: CDR1 SGHDT, CDR2 YYEEEE. The CDR3 nucleotides are TGTGCCAGCAGCTTGACTAGCGGGAGATACTCCTACAATGAGCAGTTCTTC. Residues: CASSLTSGRYSYNEQFF.

This clone was seen more than once but under ten times. At one boundary the junction diverges from the germline segment, which might be a read error. V is TRBV25-1 and J is TRBJ2-5, with D unclear. Germline values: CDR1 MGHDK, CDR2 SYGVNS. The length of the CDR3 is 9 residues. In nucleotides, the CDR3 is TGTGCCAGCAGTTCCCGCCTTCACTTC. Residues: CASSSRLHF.

The V and J genes are TRBV6-5 and TRBJ1-5, with unresolved D. Trimming removed 5 bases from V and 3 bases from J, with 8 bases in between. CDR1 is MNHEY and CDR2 is SVGAGI in the germline V gene. The CDR3 length is 13 residues. The CDR3 loop is CASSPGLNQPQHF. In DNA form, the CDR3 reads TGTGCCAGCAGTCCCGGCCTCAATCAGCCCCAGCATTTT.

This sequence joins TRBV19 and TRBJ2-1; 16 nucleotides agree with TRBD2. CDR1 and CDR2 (germline): LNHDA, SQIVND (reference sequence). The CDR3 runs 20 residues. V shed 5 bases, J shed 2 bases, and the junction held 12 bases outside the gene matches. This CDR3 reads CASSPGLAGGTSQTYNEQFF. CDR3 in DNA: TGTGCCAGTAGTCCGGGACTAGCGGGGGGGACTTCGCAAACCTACAATGAGCAGTTCTTC.

The CDR3 coding sequence is TGTGCCAGCAGCCCCGGGACAGGCTACACCTTC. Its translation is CASSPGTGYTF. This chain connects TRBV12-3 or TRBV12-4 to TRBJ1-2; D might be TRBD1 (6 bases). Trimming cost V 6 bases and J 8 bases, with 10 bases left between them. The CDR3 runs 11 residues.

Here the CDR3 reads CASSLRGAVLYEQYF. The CDR3 DNA follows: TGTGCCAGCAGTTTGAGAGGGGCCGTCCTTTACGAGCAGTACTTC. The chain combines TRBV6-6 with TRBJ2-7; D may match TRBD1 or TRBD2 (5 bases each). CDR1 is MNHNY, CDR2 SVGAGI, per germline (reference sequence). V gave up 4 bases and J gave up 4 bases, with 17 bases separating them. This CDR3 is built from 15 residues.

This clone was counted once. V usage is TRBV4-3 and J usage is TRBJ2-1; D remains unclear. Trimming removed 1 base from V and 4 bases from J, with 14 bases in between. CDR1 is LGHNA, CDR2 YSLEER, per germline. The CDR3 totals 16 residues. CDR3: CASSQVGSGPYNEQFF. Here the CDR3 DNA reads TGCGCCAGCAGCCAAGTCGGGTCTGGACCTTACAATGAGCAGTTCTTC.

This clone was observed a single time. The chain links TRBV9 to TRBJ2-1; 10 nucleotides agree with TRBD2. The CDR3 sequence is 16 residues long. Trimming removed 0 bases from V and 3 bases from J; junction bases left unmatched: 3. The germline CDR1 and CDR2 sequences are SGDLS and YYNGEE. The CDR3 spells CASSVEAGGSYNEQFF. In nucleotides, the CDR3 is TGTGCCAGCAGCGTAGAAGCGGGAGGGAGCTACAATGAGCAGTTCTTC. The full variable domain, its missing parts supplied by reference TRBV9 and TRBJ2-1, is DSGVTQTPKHLITATGQRVTLRCSPRSGDLSVYWYQQSLDQGLQFLIQYYNGEERAKGNILERFSAQQFPDLHSELNLSSLELGDSALYFCASSVEAGGSYNEQFFGPGTRLTVL.

This chain links TRBV18 with TRBJ1-5; no definite D call. V lost 3 bases and J 3 bases, leaving 9 bases between the germline ends. CDR1 KGHSH and CDR2 LQKENI come from the germline V gene. The CDR3 covers 14 residues. The CDR3 bases are TGTGCCAGCTCACCCCCGGGAAACAATCAGCCCCAGCATTTT. This translates into CASSPPGNNQPQHF.

This clone was recorded only once. This chain joins TRBV9 and TRBJ2-2; no clear D. V was trimmed by 0 bases and J by 3 bases, leaving 3 bases between them. Per the germline V gene, CDR1 is SGDLS and CDR2 is YYNGEE. CDR3 size: 13 residues. The CDR3: CASSVDYTGELFF. The CDR3 DNA follows: TGTGCCAGCAGCGTAGACTACACCGGGGAGCTGTTTTTT.

V is TRBV7-2 and J is TRBJ2-1, with 7 bases identical to TRBD1. With 1 base clipped from V and 10 bases from J, the junction kept 10 bases outside the gene matches. This CDR3 contains 15 residues. Looked up from germline, CDR1 is SGHTA and CDR2 is FQGNSA. The CDR3, as DNA: TGTGCCAGCAGCTTAGGAGGGACAGTCCGAGGCGAGCAGTTCTTC. This codes for CASSLGGTVRGEQFF.

The chain has TRBV4-2 and TRBJ2-5, with 8 bases lining up with TRBD2. Germline V CDR1 and CDR2: LGHNA, YNFKEQ. The CDR3 covers 15 residues. The trim removed 4 bases at V and 5 bases at J, leaving 9 bases unmatched. The DNA for the CDR3 is TGTGCCAGCAGCCGCTCTCGGGGGGGAGGGGAGACCCAGTACTTC. It is translated as CASSRSRGGGETQYF.

The CDR3 region is CAWDRSNTEAFF. The CDR3 DNA sequence: TGTGCCTGGGACAGGTCCAACACTGAAGCTTTCTTT. The chain uses TRBV30 and TRBJ1-1; weak D call: TRBD1 (6 bases). Germline CDR1 reads GTSNPN; CDR2 reads SVGIG (reference sequence). The germline V and J ends were trimmed by 5 bases and 2 bases, with 9 bases remaining between them. The CDR3 runs 12 residues.

This chain connects TRBV19 to TRBJ2-6, with a tentative D call TRBD2 (6 bases). The germline gives CDR1 LNHDA, CDR2 SQIVND (reference sequence). V lost 3 bases and J 0 bases, leaving 12 bases between the germline ends. The CDR3 runs 17 residues. CDR3 coding DNA: TGTGCCAGTAGTATTGATGGGGGGAACTCTGGGGCCAACGTCCTGACTTTC. Protein product: CASSIDGGNSGANVLTF.

The table lists this clone with a count of one. The chain uses TRBV19 and TRBJ1-3, with D unresolved. Looked up from germline, CDR1 is LNHDA and CDR2 is SQIVND (reference sequence). Trimming removed 4 bases from V and 0 bases from J, with 10 bases in between. The CDR3 is made up of 15 amino acids. CDR3 region: CASSKGRFSGNTIYF. Here the CDR3 DNA reads TGTGCCAGTAGTAAAGGACGGTTCTCTGGAAACACCATATATTTT.

This clone was picked up a small number of times. The DNA for the CDR3 is TGTGCCAGTAGTATTTCGATTCACAGGAACACTGAAGCTTTCTTT. Protein: CASSISIHRNTEAFF. This rearrangement joins TRBV19 to TRBJ1-1, with D hard to call. CDR1 LNHDA and CDR2 SQIVND come from the germline V gene (reference sequence). The CDR3 extends over 15 amino acids. Trimming removed 3 bases from V and 1 base from J, with 12 bases in between. The full variable domain, rest sourced from reference TRBV19 and TRBJ1-1, is DGGITQSPKYLFRKEGQNVTLSCEQNLNHDAMYWYRQDPGQGLRLIYYSQIVNDFQKGDIAEGYSVSREKKESFPLTVTSAQKNPTAFYLCASSISIHRNTEAFFGQGTRLTVV.

V gene TRBV6-2 or TRBV6-3 combines with J gene TRBJ2-1; D might be TRBD2 (7 bases). The CDR3 is 15 residues long. The V gene's germline CDR1 is MNHEY and CDR2 SVGEGT. Trimming pared 5 bases from V and 7 bases from J, leaving 18 bases between. The CDR3 here is CASSLLRGAGNEQFF. The CDR3 nucleotides read TGTGCCAGCAGTCTTTTACGGGGGGCCGGGAATGAGCAGTTCTTC.

J is TRBJ2-1 and V is TRBV20-1; perhaps TRBD1 as D (6 bases). Germline values: CDR1 DFQATT, CDR2 SNEGSKA (reference sequence). This CDR3 is built from 14 residues. V was shortened by 3 bases and J by 7 bases, with 16 bases between the two germline ends. The CDR3 DNA sequence: TGCAGTGCTAGTGCAGGGGCGCGCACTAATGAGCAGTTCTTC. As protein: CSASAGARTNEQFF.

The CDR3, as DNA: TGTGCCTGGAGTGTAGGTGGGGCAGCCGGGGAGCTGTTTTTT. Its protein product is CAWSVGGAAGELFF. This chain links TRBV30 with TRBJ2-2; D is possibly TRBD1 (5 bases). There are 14 residues in the CDR3. V shed 0 bases and J shed 6 bases, with 11 bases lying between them. Germline lookup yields CDR1 GTSNPN and CDR2 SVGIG (reference sequence).

The CDR3 sequence is CASSLRTAQGTNEKLFF. The CDR3 DNA follows: TGCGCCAGCAGCCTGAGGACAGCTCAGGGAACTAATGAAAAACTGTTTTTT. The gene calls are TRBV5-1 and TRBJ1-4; a weak D match, TRBD1 (6 bases). Trimming pared 4 bases from V and 1 base from J, leaving 17 bases between. Germline lookup yields CDR1 SGHRS and CDR2 YFSETQ. The CDR3 has 17 amino acids.

The chain has TRBV10-3 and TRBJ2-2, with 11 nucleotides matching TRBD1. J was trimmed by 6 bases and V by 6 bases; bases with no gene match: 6. The CDR3 extends over 15 amino acids. Germline V gene lookup returns CDR1 ENHRY and CDR2 SYGVKD. The CDR3 sequence: CAIRTGTGGSGELFF. The DNA for the CDR3 is TGTGCCATCAGAACCGGGACAGGGGGTTCCGGGGAGCTGTTTTTT.

The chain couples TRBV3-1 (or the pseudogene TRBV3-2) to TRBJ2-7; 7 nucleotides agree with TRBD1. This CDR3 spans 15 amino acids. V lost 6 bases and J lost 1; bases outside the gene matches: 9. Germline lookup yields CDR1 LGHDT and CDR2 YNNKEL (reference sequence). The CDR3 reads CASRQRDRDSYEQYF. The CDR3 region has the DNA TGTGCCAGCAGGCAACGGGACAGAGATTCCTACGAGCAGTACTTC.

This chain uses TRBV21-1 with TRBJ2-2; TRBD1, the table's D call, was not compared with the DNA. TRBV21-1 is recorded as a pseudogene. The CDR3 totals 14 residues. CDR3 nucleotides: TGTGCCAGCAGCAAAGCGACAGCCACCGGGGAGCTGTTTTTT. It encodes CASSKATATGELFF.

The gene calls are TRBV4-2 and TRBJ2-2; 12 positions agree with TRBD1. The V and J ends lost 1 base and 7 bases, in that order; junction bases with no gene match: 10. CDR1 LGHNA and CDR2 YNFKEQ come from the germline V gene. This CDR3 comprises 18 residues. CDR3 sequence reads: CASSQATLGTGGFGELFF. In DNA form, the CDR3 reads TGTGCCAGCAGCCAAGCAACCCTGGGGACAGGGGGCTTCGGGGAGCTGTTTTTT.

The chain has TRBV5-5 and TRBJ1-1; D possibly corresponds to TRBD1 (6 bases). Trimming removed 6 bases at V and 8 bases at J, with 20 bases between. There are 14 residues in the CDR3. The germline V gene has CDR1 SGHKS and CDR2 YYEKEE (reference sequence). As DNA, the CDR3 is TGTGCCAGCACCCCCGTGACAGGCCAGGGGGAAGCTTTCTTT. Residues: CASTPVTGQGEAFF.

J is TRBJ1-1 and V is TRBV5-1; D is possibly TRBD1 (6 bases). This CDR3 is built from 15 residues. Germline CDR1 is SGHRS and CDR2 is YFSETQ. V lost 2 bases, J lost 1 base, and 12 bases lay in between. This CDR3 is CASSLQGQANTEAFF. The CDR3 DNA sequence: TGCGCCAGCAGCTTACAGGGCCAGGCGAACACTGAAGCTTTCTTT.

This chain uses TRBV15 with TRBJ2-1; D perhaps matches TRBD1 (6 bases). The CDR3 is made up of 15 amino acids. Trimming removed 1 base from V and 8 bases from J, with 15 bases in between. From germline, CDR1 is LNHNV and CDR2 YYDKDF (reference sequence). The CDR3 DNA is TGTGCCACCAGCAGAGGGGACACGAGGGTCCATGAGCAGTTCTTC. Residues: CATSRGDTRVHEQFF.